These 27 T cell receptor beta chains share one sample of origin, sequenced in a study of blood T cell repertoires in COVID-19. Sequencing was performed with immunoSEQ multiplex PCR; in TCRdb, only in-frame clones are kept and a portion is missing. Of some 250,000 clones in the sample, approximately 81% were seen once. The sample taken for sequencing was peripheral blood. These receptors all stem from a woman aged 55-70 years with active or convalescent COVID-19.

This chain connects TRBV6-5 to TRBJ1-5; D might be TRBD1 (5 bases). CDR3 length: 16 amino acids. The V gene's germline CDR1 is MNHEY and CDR2 SVGAGI. Trimming took 0 bases from V and 0 from J, leaving 9 bases between them. CDR3 sequence: CASSYSGHDSNQPQHF. The CDR3 nucleotides read TGTGCCAGCAGTTACTCGGGGCATGATAGCAATCAGCCCCAGCATTTT.

This chain uses TRBV7-8 with TRBJ2-1, with TRBD2 matching over 16 bases. The CDR3 consists of 14 residues. Unmatched junction bases numbered 2, after V lost 5 bases and J lost 10 bases. CDR1 and CDR2 from the germline V gene are SGHVS and FQNEAQ. CDR3 nucleotide sequence: TGTGCCAGCAGCCCGGGACTAGCGGGGGGGGAGCAGTTCTTC. This encodes CASSPGLAGGEQFF.

J is TRBJ2-4 and V is TRBV11-2; D is perhaps TRBD1 (6 bases). V shed 4 bases and J shed 0 bases, with 22 bases lying between them. Germline CDR1 is SGHAT and CDR2 is FQNNGV. The CDR3 is 19 residues long. In DNA, the CDR3 is TGTGCCAGCAGCTATTCAGCGAACAGGGCGGTGGGAGCCAAAAACATTCAGTACTTC. It codes for CASSYSANRAVGAKNIQYF.

The chain is built from TRBV5-4 and TRBJ1-3; no firm D call. Trimming stripped 3 bases from V and 0 bases from J, with 10 bases between. Germline V gene data show CDR1 as SGHNT and CDR2 as YYREEE (reference sequence). CDR3 length: 15 residues. CDR3 in amino acids: CASSSGVSSGNTIYF. The CDR3 nucleotides are TGTGCCAGCAGCTCCGGGGTAAGCTCTGGAAACACCATATATTTT.

V gene TRBV9 combines with J gene TRBJ2-3; no clear D. The CDR3 spans 15 residues. The germline CDR1 and CDR2 sequences are SGDLS and YYNGEE. The ends were cut back, 0 bases at V and 0 bases at J, with 8 bases in the middle. The CDR3 DNA follows: TGTGCCAGCAGCGTAGACGGAGTGAGCACAGATACGCAGTATTTT. It yields the protein CASSVDGVSTDTQYF.

The chain has TRBV18 and TRBJ1-6, with TRBD1 matching 9 bases. The germline gives CDR1 KGHSH, CDR2 LQKENI. This CDR3 has 15 residues. Trimming removed 4 bases from V and 7 bases from J; junction bases left unmatched: 5. DNA of the CDR3: TGTGCCAGCTCACTCACAGGGGGCGCAAATTCACCCCTCCACTTT. Protein: CASSLTGGANSPLHF.

The chain employs TRBV30 and TRBJ1-1; D gene unclear. The CDR3 loop spans 18 amino acids. CDR1 GTSNPN and CDR2 SVGIG come from the germline V gene (reference sequence). The V end lost 3 bases, the J end lost 3 bases, and 26 bases lay between the germline ends. DNA of the CDR3: TGTGCCTGGAGCCGGAGCTCAAATGTCAGGAGGACCGACACTGAAGCTTTCTTT. Translation gives CAWSRSSNVRRTDTEAFF.

The chain carries TRBV6-1 and TRBJ2-2; D unresolved. Germline V CDR1 and CDR2: MNHNS, SASEGT. Trimming took 0 bases from V and 1 from J, leaving 6 bases between them. The CDR3 extends over 15 amino acids. This chain's CDR3 is CASSEALRNTGELFF. The CDR3 DNA is TGTGCCAGCAGTGAAGCATTGAGGAACACCGGGGAGCTGTTTTTT.

This chain connects TRBV7-9 to TRBJ1-4, with D possibly matching TRBD1 (6 bases). Trimming shortened V by 4 bases and J by 4 bases, and 10 bases separated the two germline ends. CDR1 is SEHNR and CDR2 is FQNEAQ in the germline V gene (reference sequence). The CDR3 has 14 amino acids. The CDR3 sequence is CASSSRQVNEKLFF. Written as DNA, the CDR3 is TGTGCCAGCAGCTCCCGACAGGTTAATGAAAAACTGTTTTTT.

This sequence joins TRBV5-1 and TRBJ2-7, with 7 bases aligning to TRBD1. Germline CDR1 and CDR2: SGHRS and YFSETQ. This CDR3 comprises 16 residues. The junction had 16 bases not matched to a gene; V was cut back by 4 bases and J by 6 bases. CDR3 in DNA: TGCGCCAGCAGCACCTTCGACAGGGCAGGAACCAGCGAGCAGTACTTC. Its protein product is CASSTFDRAGTSEQYF.

The chain carries TRBV15 and TRBJ2-7; TRBD2 matches 8 bases. Germline V gene sequence: CDR1 LNHNV, CDR2 YYDKDF (reference sequence). The CDR3 runs 13 residues. Trimming cost V 4 bases and J 6 bases; bases outside gene matches: 5. This CDR3 is CATSTGTRAEQYF. The CDR3 DNA sequence: TGTGCCACCAGCACCGGGACTAGGGCCGAGCAGTACTTC.

CDR3 coding DNA: TGTGCCAGCAGTGACCTGGCAGGGCCCTCCTACGAGCAGTACTTC. Its protein product is CASSDLAGPSYEQYF. The rearrangement joins TRBV6-4 to TRBJ2-7; D might be TRBD1 (5 bases). V shed 2 bases and J shed 0 bases, with 11 bases lying between them. The CDR3 runs to 15 residues. Germline-derived CDR1 and CDR2 are MRHNA and SNTAGT.

The chain has TRBV5-1 and TRBJ2-1, with TRBD1 as a possible D gene (6 bases). Looked up from germline, CDR1 is SGHRS and CDR2 is YFSETQ. The V and J ends lost 3 bases and 4 bases respectively, with 17 bases between them. This CDR3 has 16 amino acids. The CDR3 DNA reads TGCGCCAGCAGCTCACACGTGGGGGCGGCGTACAATGAGCAGTTCTTC. As protein: CASSSHVGAAYNEQFF.

This sequence joins TRBV11-1 and TRBJ2-1, with TRBD2 identical over 9 bases. The V and J ends lost 5 bases and 9 bases, in that order; junction bases with no gene match: 14. CDR3 length: 16 amino acids. The germline V gene has CDR1 SGHAT and CDR2 FQDESV (reference sequence). The CDR3 DNA sequence: TGTGCCAGCAGCCGAGATCGGGCGGGGGGGCTTGGTGAGCAGTTCTTC. Its translation is CASSRDRAGGLGEQFF.

J is TRBJ2-1 and V is TRBV27, with D possibly matching TRBD2 (5 bases). From germline, CDR1 is MNHEY and CDR2 SMNVEV (reference sequence). This CDR3 comprises 15 residues. V was pared by 6 bases and J by 3 bases, with 15 bases between. This chain's CDR3 is CASRPGGFFYNEQFF. DNA for the CDR3: TGTGCCAGCAGGCCCGGAGGTTTTTTCTACAATGAGCAGTTCTTC.

J is TRBJ2-7 and V is TRBV3-1 (or the pseudogene TRBV3-2); D is perhaps TRBD2 (6 bases). Germline CDR1 LGHDT, CDR2 YNNKEL (reference sequence). The V end was cut by 2 bases, the J end by 3 bases, with 11 bases between. The CDR3 loop spans 14 amino acids. The CDR3 region has the DNA TGTGCCAGCAGCCAAAGGGTGGGGGGCTACGAGCAGTACTTC. It yields the protein CASSQRVGGYEQYF.

The V gene is TRBV6-2 or TRBV6-3, the J gene TRBJ2-1, with D perhaps TRBD1 (5 bases). Trimming shortened V by 5 bases and J by 8 bases, and 10 bases separated the two germline ends. The germline V gene has CDR1 MNHEY and CDR2 SVGEGT. This CDR3 has 12 residues. In nucleotides, the CDR3 is TGTGCCAGCAGTCAGGGAAGGGATGAGCAGTTCTTC. This codes for CASSQGRDEQFF.

V usage is TRBV18 and J usage is TRBJ1-2, with TRBD1 identical over 7 bases. The CDR3 is 15 residues long. J was trimmed by 5 bases and V by 6 bases; bases with no gene match: 12. Germline assignment: CDR1 KGHSH and CDR2 LQKENI. CDR3 nucleotides: TGTGCCAGCTCCCTAGGGACAGCGAAAGTTTATGGCTACACCTTC. Amino acid sequence: CASSLGTAKVYGYTF.

The rearrangement links TRBV7-2 to TRBJ1-1, with D possibly matching TRBD1 (6 bases). CDR1 and CDR2 (germline): SGHTA, FQGNSA. The V and J ends lost 5 bases and 1 base respectively, with 14 bases between them. This CDR3 has 15 residues. CDR3: CASSEEGTPNTEAFF. The DNA of the CDR3 is TGTGCCAGCAGCGAGGAAGGGACACCGAACACTGAAGCTTTCTTT.

The chain carries TRBV5-1 and TRBJ2-1; 11 bases align to TRBD2. Germline V CDR1 and CDR2: SGHRS, YFSETQ. The CDR3 totals 14 residues. The junction had 1 base not matched to a gene; V was cut back by 1 base and J by 7 bases. For the CDR3, the DNA is TGCGCCAGCAGCTTGAGACTAGCGGGGAATGAGCAGTTCTTC. It codes for CASSLRLAGNEQFF. Looking up the rest from reference TRBV5-1 and TRBJ2-1 gives the full variable domain: KAGVTQTPRYLIKTRGQQVTLSCSPISGHRSVSWYQQTPGQGLQFLFEYFSETQRNKGNFPGRFSGRQFSNSRSEMNVSTLELGDSALYLCASSLRLAGNEQFFGPGTRLTVL.

This chain connects TRBV25-1 to TRBJ2-3; D is uncertain. CDR3 length equals 14 residues. Looked up from germline, CDR1 is MGHDK and CDR2 is SYGVNS. Trimming pared 2 bases from V and 6 bases from J, leaving 12 bases between. The CDR3 DNA follows: TGTGCCAGCAGTGAAATTTCCGTGAGGGATACGCAGTATTTT. It yields the protein CASSEISVRDTQYF.

The sample holds one count of this clone. The chain joins TRBV28 to TRBJ1-3; 9 nucleotides line up with TRBD1. The CDR3 runs to 14 residues. V dropped 4 bases and J dropped 3; count of bases not matched to a gene: 1. Germline V gene sequence: CDR1 MDHEN, CDR2 SYDVKM. CDR3 sequence reads: CASSYRGHGNTIYF. The CDR3 nucleotides are TGTGCCAGCAGTTACAGGGGGCATGGAAACACCATATATTTT.

This clone was counted only a few times. The chain carries TRBV27 and TRBJ1-1; possibly TRBD1 for D (6 bases). This CDR3 comprises 13 residues. Germline-derived CDR1 and CDR2 are MNHEY and SMNVEV (reference sequence). V lost 6 bases, J lost 4 bases, and 12 bases lay in between. The CDR3 region has the DNA TGTGCCAGCAGCTACAGGGAGGGCACTGAAGCTTTCTTT. Amino acids: CASSYREGTEAFF.

The rearrangement uses TRBV7-9 and TRBJ2-1, with 12 bases fitting TRBD2. V was clipped by 3 bases and J by 5 bases; unmatched bases: 5. The CDR3 is 16 residues long. The germline V gene has CDR1 SEHNR and CDR2 FQNEAQ (reference sequence). For the CDR3, the DNA is TGTGCCAGCAGCTTCACTAGCGGGGGGCGGAACAATGAGCAGTTCTTC. As protein: CASSFTSGGRNNEQFF.

The chain combines TRBV7-2 with TRBJ2-3, with TRBD2 matching over 8 bases. Germline assignment: CDR1 SGHTA and CDR2 FQGNSA. This CDR3 region has 14 residues. With V trimmed by 6 bases and J by 0 bases, 2 bases remained unmatched. CDR3 DNA: TGTGCCAGCAGGATAGCGGGGAGCACAGATACGCAGTATTTT. This encodes CASRIAGSTDTQYF. Full variable domain (remainder filled in from reference TRBV7-2 and TRBJ2-3): GAGVSQSPSNKVTEKGKDVELRCDPISGHTALYWYRQSLGQGLEFLIYFQGNSAPDKSGLPSDRFSAERTGGSVSTLTIQRTQQEDSAVYLCASRIAGSTDTQYFGPGTRLTVL.

This chain joins TRBV11-2 and TRBJ2-5; TRBD2 might be the D (6 bases). V was trimmed by 3 bases and J by 2 bases, leaving 13 bases between them. Germline V gene sequence: CDR1 SGHAT, CDR2 FQNNGV. This CDR3 is 15 amino acids long. As DNA, the CDR3 is TGTGCCAGCAGCTTCTGGGGTAGCGGACAAGAGACCCAGTACTTC. Translation: CASSFWGSGQETQYF.

This chain connects TRBV15 to TRBJ1-1; the match to TRBD1 covers 7 bases. The germline V gene encodes CDR1 LNHNV and CDR2 YYDKDF (reference sequence). V dropped 7 bases and J dropped 3; count of bases not matched to a gene: 5. The CDR3 extends over 13 amino acids. CDR3 nucleotides: TGTGCCACCACCGGACAGGTTGACACTGAAGCTTTCTTT. Its protein product is CATTGQVDTEAFF. Variable domain in full (rest from reference TRBV15 and TRBJ1-1): DAMVIQNPRYQVTQFGKPVTLSCSQTLNHNVMYWYQQKSSQAPKLLFHYYDKDFNNEADTPDNFQSRRPNTSFCFLDIRSPGLGDTAMYLCATTGQVDTEAFFGQGTRLTVV.